The 20 T cell receptor beta chains presented below share a single source sample, sequenced in a study of T cell responses to AZD1222 COVID-19 vaccine. The data were produced by immunoSEQ multiplex PCR, yet TCRdb's version contains in-frame clones alone and is incomplete. The sample has 100,000 to 150,000 clones, 85% to 95% seen once. The sample was peripheral blood, taken on day 0 of AZD1222 vaccination. These receptor sequences come from an adult in good health.

J is TRBJ2-1 and V is TRBV6-1, with 12 bases fitting TRBD2. Trimming at V came to 4 bases and at J to 8 bases, leaving 9 bases not matched to a gene. CDR3 length equals 16 residues. Germline CDR1 MNHNS, CDR2 SASEGT. The DNA of the CDR3 is TGTGCCAGCAGTGTTCCTCTAGCGGGGGGGAGGGATGAGCAGTTCTTC. This gives the protein CASSVPLAGGRDEQFF.

This clone was recorded only once. This chain links TRBV27 with TRBJ2-5; possible D gene TRBD2, 5 bases. The CDR3 consists of 13 residues. Germline CDR1 is MNHEY and CDR2 is SMNVEV (reference sequence). V shed 8 bases and J shed 5 bases, with 15 bases lying between them. The CDR3 spells CASCRTFRETQYF. The CDR3 DNA reads as TGTGCCAGCTGTCGGACTTTTCGGGAGACCCAGTACTTC.

This chain links TRBV5-1 with TRBJ1-1, with a possible D match to TRBD1 (6 bases). This CDR3 comprises 16 residues. V was cut by 5 bases and J by 0 bases, with 17 bases left in between. CDR1 is SGHRS and CDR2 is YFSETQ in the germline V gene. CDR3 amino acids: CASRRGPGDLNTEAFF. The CDR3 DNA reads as TGCGCCAGCAGGAGAGGCCCAGGGGACCTGAACACTGAAGCTTTCTTT.

The V gene is TRBV27, the J gene TRBJ2-5; 7 nucleotides agree with TRBD2. V shed 5 bases, J shed 2 bases, and the junction held 5 bases outside the gene matches. CDR1 and CDR2 from the germline V gene are MNHEY and SMNVEV (reference sequence). This CDR3 comprises 14 residues. DNA for the CDR3: TGTGCCAGCAGTCCGGGGGGTCCGCAAGAGACCCAGTACTTC. Its protein is CASSPGGPQETQYF.

The chain links TRBV4-1 to TRBJ2-2; 11 bases align to TRBD2. V was clipped by 6 bases and J by 0 bases; unmatched bases: 9. CDR1 MGHRA and CDR2 YSYEKL come from the germline V gene. The CDR3 is made up of 18 amino acids. The CDR3 region is CASRFASGGRTNTGELFF. CDR3 DNA: TGCGCCAGCAGGTTTGCTAGCGGGGGGCGCACGAACACCGGGGAGCTGTTTTTT.

The chain employs TRBV7-8 and TRBJ1-4; D is perhaps TRBD1 (5 bases). Germline loops: CDR1 SGHVS, CDR2 FQNEAQ. This CDR3 has 17 residues. V dropped 3 bases and J dropped 8 bases, with 22 bases sitting between them. The CDR3 DNA sequence: TGTGCCAGCAGCTTGGCCGGGGGGTCGAATAGAGAAGAAAAACTGTTTTTT. Translating gives CASSLAGGSNREEKLFF. Filled out from reference TRBV7-8 and TRBJ1-4, the complete variable domain reads GAGVSQSPRYKVAKRGQDVALRCDPISGHVSLFWYQQALGQGPEFLTYFQNEAQLDKSGLPSDRFFAERPEGSVSTLKIQRTQQEDSAVYLCASSLAGGSNREEKLFFGSGTQLSVL.

The chain employs TRBV20-1 and TRBJ1-1; D ambiguous. V shed 3 bases and J shed 4 bases, with 6 bases lying between them. CDR3 size: 11 residues. The germline V gene encodes CDR1 DFQATT and CDR2 SNEGSKA (reference sequence). The CDR3 here is CSASTGTEAFF. CDR3 coding DNA: TGCAGTGCTAGTACGGGCACTGAAGCTTTCTTT.

This rearrangement joins TRBV27 to TRBJ1-6; 7 nucleotides match TRBD1. After removal of 5 bases from V and 8 bases from J, the junction contained 9 bases not matched to a gene. CDR1 is MNHEY and CDR2 is SMNVEV in the germline V gene (reference sequence). The CDR3 is 15 amino acids. The CDR3 protein is CASSRRQGRDSPLHF. The DNA of the CDR3 is TGTGCCAGCAGTCGCCGACAGGGCCGCGATTCACCCCTCCACTTT.

The genes are TRBV5-4 and TRBJ1-4, with D possibly TRBD1 on 6 matching bases. The CDR3 consists of 14 residues. Germline V gives CDR1 SGHNT, CDR2 YYREEE (reference sequence). V lost 9 bases, J lost 6 bases, and 18 bases lay in between. The CDR3 sequence: CATQEAGVDEKLFF. For the CDR3, the DNA is TGTGCCACCCAAGAGGCAGGGGTGGATGAAAAACTGTTTTTT.

The CDR3 spells CASSLGGRVLGDEQFF. CDR3 nucleotide sequence: TGTGCCAGCAGCTTAGGTGGGAGAGTCCTCGGGGATGAGCAGTTCTTC. The chain has TRBV7-2 and TRBJ2-1; D possibly corresponds to TRBD2 (5 bases). With 1 base removed from V and 8 bases from J, the gap between germline ends came to 18 bases. This CDR3 region has 16 residues. Germline CDR1 and CDR2: SGHTA and FQGNSA. Full variable domain (rest looked up from reference TRBV7-2 and TRBJ2-1): GAGVSQSPSNKVTEKGKDVELRCDPISGHTALYWYRQSLGQGLEFLIYFQGNSAPDKSGLPSDRFSAERTGGSVSTLTIQRTQQEDSAVYLCASSLGGRVLGDEQFFGPGTRLTVL.

V gene TRBV14 combines with J gene TRBJ2-3; no definite D call. Trimming pared 3 bases from V and 4 bases from J, leaving 8 bases between. Germline CDR1 is SGHDN and CDR2 is FVKESK. This CDR3 has 13 residues. This CDR3 is CASSQGSADTQYF. The CDR3 nucleotides read TGTGCCAGCAGCCAGGGCAGCGCAGATACGCAGTATTTT.

V and J are TRBV6-5 and TRBJ2-7, with 8 positions matching TRBD1. Per germline, CDR1 MNHEY and CDR2 SVGAGI. This CDR3 is 14 amino acids long. V was clipped by 8 bases and J by 2 bases; unmatched bases: 8. The chain's CDR3 is CASDRGGQAYEQYF. In DNA, the CDR3 is TGTGCCAGCGACAGAGGGGGACAGGCCTACGAGCAGTACTTC.

V is TRBV12-5 and J is TRBJ2-1; D could derive from TRBD1 or TRBD2 (5 bases each). Germline lookup yields CDR1 LGHNT and CDR2 FRNRAP. V was trimmed by 7 bases and J by 2 bases, leaving 12 bases between them. The CDR3 is 14 amino acids. CDR3 region: CASAGTKTYNEQFF. The DNA for the CDR3 is TGTGCTAGTGCGGGGACGAAGACCTACAATGAGCAGTTCTTC.

The chain carries TRBV5-1 and TRBJ2-1, with 7 positions matching TRBD1. V dropped 2 bases and J dropped 4; count of bases not matched to a gene: 9. The CDR3 has 16 amino acids. Germline V gene lookup returns CDR1 SGHRS and CDR2 YFSETQ. Here the CDR3 DNA reads TGCGCCAGCAGCTTCCGGGACAGCCAACCATACAATGAGCAGTTCTTC. As protein: CASSFRDSQPYNEQFF.

The chain is built from TRBV6-6 and TRBJ1-2; perhaps TRBD1 as D (6 bases). Germline V CDR1 and CDR2: MNHNY, SVGAGI (reference sequence). Trimming took off 5 bases at V and 7 bases at J, with 8 bases between the two ends. The CDR3 totals 11 residues. The CDR3 coding sequence is TGTGCCAGCAGTGGGGGCCCTGGCTACACCTTC. Amino acid sequence: CASSGGPGYTF.

This chain connects TRBV10-1 to TRBJ1-3; no clear D gene. There are 13 residues in the CDR3. Germline CDR1 reads WNHNN; CDR2 reads SYGVQD (reference sequence). Trimming cost V 11 bases and J 0 bases, with 11 bases left between them. CDR3: CARNLSSGNTIYF. For the CDR3, the DNA is TGCGCCCGAAACCTAAGCTCTGGAAACACCATATATTTT.

The chain couples TRBV28 to TRBJ1-4; 9 bases agree with TRBD1. After removal of 5 bases from V and 8 bases from J, the junction contained 6 bases not matched to a gene. This CDR3 has 14 amino acids. Germline values: CDR1 MDHEN, CDR2 SYDVKM. CDR3 DNA: TGTGCCAGCAGTGTCCGGGACAGGGTCGAAAAACTGTTTTTT. Its translation: CASSVRDRVEKLFF.

The chain carries TRBV7-3 and TRBJ2-3; weak D call: TRBD1 (5 bases). V shed 5 bases and J shed 2 bases, with 8 bases lying between them. The CDR3 contains 13 residues. Germline-derived CDR1 and CDR2 are SGHTA and FQGTGA. The CDR3 region is CASSGASTDTQYF. CDR3 DNA sequence: TGTGCCAGCAGCGGGGCCTCCACAGATACGCAGTATTTT.

The chain combines TRBV5-4 with TRBJ2-5; 7 bases fit TRBD2. This CDR3 contains 19 residues. Germline CDR1 is SGHNT and CDR2 is YYREEE (reference sequence). J lost 4 bases, V lost 4 bases, and 22 bases had no gene match. The CDR3 loop is CASSLVVGGGGLGGETQYF. The CDR3 DNA reads as TGTGCCAGCAGCCTTGTAGTGGGCGGGGGAGGTTTAGGAGGAGAGACCCAGTACTTC.

CDR3 sequence: CASSALGQGIYGYTF. CDR3 DNA: TGTGCCAGCAGCGCGCTGGGACAGGGAATCTATGGCTACACCTTC. V usage is TRBV3-1 (or the pseudogene TRBV3-2) and J usage is TRBJ1-2, with 9 bases lining up with TRBD1. V shed 5 bases, J shed 4 bases, and the junction held 8 bases outside the gene matches. This CDR3 has 15 residues. Germline values: CDR1 LGHDT, CDR2 YNNKEL (reference sequence).